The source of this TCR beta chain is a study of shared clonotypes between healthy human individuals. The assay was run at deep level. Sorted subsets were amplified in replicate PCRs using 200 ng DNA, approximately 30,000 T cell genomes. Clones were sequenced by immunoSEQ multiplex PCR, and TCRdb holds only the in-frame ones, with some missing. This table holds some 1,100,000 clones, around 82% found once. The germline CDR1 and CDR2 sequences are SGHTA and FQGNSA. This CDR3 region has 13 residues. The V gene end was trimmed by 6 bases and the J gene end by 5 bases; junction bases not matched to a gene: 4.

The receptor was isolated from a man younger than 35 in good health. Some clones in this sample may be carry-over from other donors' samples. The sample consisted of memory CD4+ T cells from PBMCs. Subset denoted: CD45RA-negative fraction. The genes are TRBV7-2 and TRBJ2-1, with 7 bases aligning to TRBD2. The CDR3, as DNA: TGTGCCAGCAGAAGCGGGAACAACAATGAGCAGTTCTTC. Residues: CASRSGNNNEQFF.